This T cell receptor beta chain is drawn from a study of T cells after yellow fever vaccination. TCRdb used MiXCR to reprocess the 5' RACE reads, holding one entry per CDR3 protein. The repertoire includes approximately 580,000 distinct CDR3 sequences, about 17% of them detected once, and approximately 15% sits in the top ten. The CDR3 runs to 15 residues. CDR1 and CDR2 from the germline V gene are MNHEY and SVGEGT. Trimming pared 0 bases from V and 0 bases from J, leaving 9 bases between. Study results and limitations: Boosting was followed by the reappearance of most primary-vaccination clones (roughly 95% CD4, around 86% CD8).

As to this clonotype: The antigen is unknown.

V and J are TRBV6-2 or TRBV6-3 and TRBJ2-7; D ambiguous. This receptor was identified in a man aged 18 to 29 who received the YFV17D yellow fever vaccine. The sequencing here drew on PBMCs, taken 5 days after the first yellow fever vaccination. The CDR3 nucleotides are TGTGCCAGCAGTTACTCCCCAGTGGGCTCCTACGAGCAGTACTTC. It encodes CASSYSPVGSYEQYF.